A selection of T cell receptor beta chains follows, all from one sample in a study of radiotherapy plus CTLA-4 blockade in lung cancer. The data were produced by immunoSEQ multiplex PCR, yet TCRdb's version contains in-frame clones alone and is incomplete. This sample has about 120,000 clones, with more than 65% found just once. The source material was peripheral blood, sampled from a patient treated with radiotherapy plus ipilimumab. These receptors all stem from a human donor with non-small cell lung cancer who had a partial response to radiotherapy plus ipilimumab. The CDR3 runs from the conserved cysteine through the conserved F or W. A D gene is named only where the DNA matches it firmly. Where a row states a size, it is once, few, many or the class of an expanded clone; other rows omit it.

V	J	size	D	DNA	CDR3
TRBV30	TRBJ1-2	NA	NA	TGTGCCTGGACCCCCCGAACAGGGAGTATGCGGGGCTACACCTTC	CAWTPRTGSMRGYTF
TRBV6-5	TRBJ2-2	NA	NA	TGTGCCAGCAGTTACTCGCGGGGTATCACCGGGGAGCTGTTTTTT	CASSYSRGITGELFF
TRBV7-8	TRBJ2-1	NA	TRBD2	TGTGCCAGCAGCCTACAAACTAGCGGGACAACGGGTGAGCAGTTCTTC	CASSLQTSGTTGEQFF
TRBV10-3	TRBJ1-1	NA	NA	TGTGCCATCAGTGTGGGGGCCAGGGTCACTGAAGCTTTCTTT	CAISVGARVTEAFF
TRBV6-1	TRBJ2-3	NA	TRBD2	TGTGCCAGCAGTCAGCAGACTAGCTCTCCTCAGTATTTT	CASSQQTSSPQYF
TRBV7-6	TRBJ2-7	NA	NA	TGTGCCAGCAGCTCGCAGGGTGGAGGGGCCTACGAGCAGTACTTC	CASSSQGGGAYEQYF
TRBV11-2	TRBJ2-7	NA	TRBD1	TGTGCCAGCAGCATACCGGGACAGGGGATTTGGGAGCAGTACTTC	CASSIPGQGIWEQYF
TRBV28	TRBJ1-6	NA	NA	TGTGCCAGCAGTTCTCTGGGCAGGGCTAATTCACCCCTCCACTTT	CASSSLGRANSPLHF
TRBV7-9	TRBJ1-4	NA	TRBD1	TGTGCCAGCTCTTCCGGGACAGGGACTGAAAAACTGTTTTTT	CASSSGTGTEKLFF
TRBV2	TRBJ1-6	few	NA	TGTGCCAGCAGTGACGAGTTCTTGTCACCCCTCCACTTT	CASSDEFLSPLHF
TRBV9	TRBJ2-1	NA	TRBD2	TGTGCCAGCAGCGCTGGACTAGCGGGAGGCCTCAATGAGCAGTTCTTC	CASSAGLAGGLNEQFF
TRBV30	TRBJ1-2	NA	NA	TGTGCCTGGTTCGTTGGAGGAGGCTTTAGTTATGGCTACACCTTC	CAWFVGGGFSYGYTF
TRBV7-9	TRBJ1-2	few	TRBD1	TGTGCCAGCAGCCTCGGGACAGGGTATGGCTACACCTTC	CASSLGTGYGYTF
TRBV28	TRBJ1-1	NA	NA	TGTGCCAGCAGTTTTAGGAACACTGAAGCTTTCTTT	CASSFRNTEAFF
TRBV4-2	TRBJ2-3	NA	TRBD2	TGTGCCAGCAGCCGACGGACTAGCGACCGCACAGATACGCAGTATTTT	CASSRRTSDRTDTQYF
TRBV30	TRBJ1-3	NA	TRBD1	TGTGCCTGGAGTGTAGGAACAGGGGCTGGAAACACCATATATTTT	CAWSVGTGAGNTIYF
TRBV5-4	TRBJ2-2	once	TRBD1	TGTGCCAGCAGCGGTAAGGACAGGGCTAACACCGGGGAGCTGTTTTTT	CASSGKDRANTGELFF
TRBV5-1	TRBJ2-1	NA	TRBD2	TGCGCCAGCAGCTTAATAGGCACTAGCGGATCCGATGAGCAGTTCTTC	CASSLIGTSGSDEQFF
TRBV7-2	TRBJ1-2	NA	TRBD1	TGTGCCAGCAGCCCAGACGGGACAGCCGGGGGCTATGGCTACACCTTC	CASSPDGTAGGYGYTF
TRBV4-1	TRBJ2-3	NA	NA	TGCGCCAGCAGCCAGAGACAATCTACGCAGTATTTT	CASSQRQSTQYF
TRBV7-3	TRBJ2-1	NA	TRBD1	TGTGCCAGCAGCCAGGACAGGTCCAATGAGCAGTTCTTC	CASSQDRSNEQFF
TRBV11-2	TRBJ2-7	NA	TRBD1	TGTGCCAGCAGCTCGCCGACTCTTCCGGGACAGGGGTCCCACGAGCAGTACTTC	CASSSPTLPGQGSHEQYF
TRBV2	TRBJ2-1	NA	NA	TGTGCCAGCGGGGGGATCAGCTCCTACAATGAGCAGTTCTTC	CASGGISSYNEQFF
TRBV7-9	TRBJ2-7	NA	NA	TGTGCCAGCAGTTTAGGGACGGGAGCCTACGAGCAGTACTTC	CASSLGTGAYEQYF
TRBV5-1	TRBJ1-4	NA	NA	TGCGCCAGCAGCGGCGGGGGAGGGCAGGGCTCTGAAAAACTGTTTTTT	CASSGGGGQGSEKLFF
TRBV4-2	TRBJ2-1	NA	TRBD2	TGTGCCAGCAGCCAAGTCTTAGCGGGAGCACTCACGTCCTACAATGAGCAGTTCTTC	CASSQVLAGALTSYNEQFF
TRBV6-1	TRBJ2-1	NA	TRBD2	TGTGCCAGCAGTGATGGAGCCCTAGCGGACCCATACAATGAGCAGTTCTTC	CASSDGALADPYNEQFF
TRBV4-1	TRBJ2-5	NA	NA	TGCGCCAGCAGCCAGGGCGGAGCCGCGGGAGAGACCCAGTACTTC	CASSQGGAAGETQYF
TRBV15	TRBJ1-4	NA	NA	TGTGCCACCAGCATGGGGAGTAGTAATGAAAAACTGTTTTTT	CATSMGSSNEKLFF
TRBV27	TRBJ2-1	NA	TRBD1	TGTGCCAGCAGTCGCCAAACAGGGGGCGATGAGCAGTTCTTC	CASSRQTGGDEQFF
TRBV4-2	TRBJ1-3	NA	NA	TGTGCCAGCAGCCAAGTCGGGGGGGCAACTGGAAACACCATATATTTT	CASSQVGGATGNTIYF
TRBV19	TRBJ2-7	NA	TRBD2	TGTGCCAGTAGTAGCGGGAGCATTGGCGAGCAGTACTTC	CASSSGSIGEQYF
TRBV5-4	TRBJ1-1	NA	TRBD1	TGTGCCAGCAGAAAGACAGGGATCAACACTGAAGCTTTCTTT	CASRKTGINTEAFF
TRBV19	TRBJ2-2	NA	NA	TGTGCCAGTAGTATAATGCCGGGGGACACCGGGGAGCTGTTTTTT	CASSIMPGDTGELFF
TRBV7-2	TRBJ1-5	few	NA	TGTGCCAGCAGCCGACAGGGCAATCAGCCCCAGCATTTT	CASSRQGNQPQHF
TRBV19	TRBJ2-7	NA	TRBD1	TGTGCCAGTAGTACCAAGACAGGGGAGACCTACGAGCAGTACTTC	CASSTKTGETYEQYF
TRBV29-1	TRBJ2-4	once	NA	TGCAGCGTTGTAGTTCAGGGCAGCATTCAGTACTTC	CSVVVQGSIQYF
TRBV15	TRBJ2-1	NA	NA	TGTGCCACCAGCACCGTAACTAGGTGGCATGAGCAGTTCTTC	CATSTVTRWHEQFF
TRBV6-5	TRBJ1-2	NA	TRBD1	TGTGCCAGCAGTTACGGGACAGAAACTGGCTACACCTTC	CASSYGTETGYTF
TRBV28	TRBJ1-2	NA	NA	TGTGCCAGCAGAAAAGGGGGGGACTATGGCTACACCTTC	CASRKGGDYGYTF
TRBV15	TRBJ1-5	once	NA	TGTGCCACCAGCAGAGGGTCCCCAGCGGCAAATCAGCCCCAGCATTTT	CATSRGSPAANQPQHF
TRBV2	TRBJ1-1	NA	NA	TGTGCCAGCAGTGTCCAGGGGAACACTGAAGCTTTCTTT	CASSVQGNTEAFF
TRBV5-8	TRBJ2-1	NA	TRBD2	TGTGCCAGCAGCTTGGGGACTAGCGGGACTAATGAGCAGTTCTTC	CASSLGTSGTNEQFF
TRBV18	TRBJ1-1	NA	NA	TGTGCCAGCTCACCAAGCCGGGAAGATACTGAAGCTTTCTTT	CASSPSREDTEAFF
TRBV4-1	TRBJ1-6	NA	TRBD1	TGCGCCAGCAGCCACCCAGGGGGTTATAATTCACCCCTCCACTTT	CASSHPGGYNSPLHF
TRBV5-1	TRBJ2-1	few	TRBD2	TGCGCCAGCAGCTCCACCGGGACTAGCGGGCTGGCCCCGAGCAATGAGCAGTTCTTC	CASSSTGTSGLAPSNEQFF
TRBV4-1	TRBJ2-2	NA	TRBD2	TGCGCCAGCAGCCAAGGATTGGCTAGCGGGTATCCCGGGGAGCTGTTTTTT	CASSQGLASGYPGELFF
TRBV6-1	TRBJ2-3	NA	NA	TGTGCCAGCAGTGAGCAAGGGACTAGCACAGATACGCAGTATTTT	CASSEQGTSTDTQYF
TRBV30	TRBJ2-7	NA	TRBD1	TGTGCCTGGAGTGGCCCTTGGGGGACAGATCCTTACGAGCAGTACTTC	CAWSGPWGTDPYEQYF
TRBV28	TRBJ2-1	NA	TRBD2	TGTGCCAGCAAACCCCGAACCCTAGCGGACTCCTACAATGAGCAGTTCTTC	CASKPRTLADSYNEQFF
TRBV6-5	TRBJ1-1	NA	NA	TGTGCCAGCAGCCACGGCAGAGGATGGAACACTGAAGCTTTCTTT	CASSHGRGWNTEAFF
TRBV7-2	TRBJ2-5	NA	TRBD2	TGTGCCAGCAGCCTCACCCCCCCCGGACTAGCGGGAGTCAGAGAGACCCAGTACTTC	CASSLTPPGLAGVRETQYF
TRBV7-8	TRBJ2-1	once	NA	TGTGCCAGCAGCTCAGATTTGTCGGCGGGCCTAACCCCGCAGTTCTTC	CASSSDLSAGLTPQFF
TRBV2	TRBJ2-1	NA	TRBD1	TGTGCCAGCAGTGGGGACAGTTACTACAATGAGCAGTTCTTC	CASSGDSYYNEQFF
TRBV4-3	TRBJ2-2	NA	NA	TGCGCCAGCAGCCAAGATAGAATCGGCGGGGAGCTGTTTTTT	CASSQDRIGGELFF
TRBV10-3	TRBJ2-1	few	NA	TGTGCCATCAGTGAGTCTCTCAATGAGCAGTTCTTC	CAISESLNEQFF
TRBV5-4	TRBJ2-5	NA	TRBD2	TGTGCCAGCAGCGGACGCCTAGCGGGAGTCGGAGAGACCCAGTACTTC	CASSGRLAGVGETQYF
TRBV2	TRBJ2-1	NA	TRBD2	TGTGCCAGCAGTGAAAGAAGCGGGAGTATGAATGAGCAGTTCTTC	CASSERSGSMNEQFF